The 10 T cell receptor beta chains reported below all come from one sample, sequenced in a study of T cell responses to AZD1222 COVID-19 vaccine. Generated by immunoSEQ multiplex PCR, the TCRdb table keeps only in-frame clones and is missing some. The repertoire consists of tens of thousands of clones, with 70% to 80% occurring once and the leading ten covering approximately 4.8%. The starting material was peripheral blood, obtained 28 days after the second AZD1222 dose. Receptors originate from an adult who received the AZD1222 COVID-19 vaccine.

V is TRBV28 and J is TRBJ2-1, with TRBD2 identical over 12 bases. Trimming cost V 2 bases and J 0 bases; bases outside gene matches: 5. There are 18 residues in the CDR3. The germline V gene encodes CDR1 MDHEN and CDR2 SYDVKM. The CDR3 region has the DNA TGTGCCAGCAGTTTAGCCTCGGGACTAGCGGGCTCCTACAATGAGCAGTTCTTC. Protein: CASSLASGLAGSYNEQFF.

The chain combines TRBV5-5 with TRBJ2-1, with D uncertain. CDR1 is SGHKS and CDR2 is YYEKEE in the germline V gene (reference sequence). The CDR3 is made up of 15 amino acids. Trimming took off 0 bases at V and 4 bases at J, with 11 bases between the two ends. CDR3 DNA: TGTGCCAGCAGCTTGGTCGTTTCTACATACAATGAGCAGTTCTTC. Translating it yields CASSLVVSTYNEQFF.

The rearrangement links TRBV5-4 to TRBJ2-5; 8 bases map to TRBD1. The junction had 6 bases not matched to a gene; V was cut back by 3 bases and J by 2 bases. This CDR3 comprises 15 residues. Germline V lookup: CDR1 SGHNT, CDR2 YYREEE (reference sequence). The CDR3 DNA follows: TGTGCCAGCAGCTACTCAGGGGGCAATCAAGAGACCCAGTACTTC. It is translated as CASSYSGGNQETQYF. Full variable domain (remainder filled in from reference TRBV5-4 and TRBJ2-5): ETGVTQSPTHLIKTRGQQVTLRCSSQSGHNTVSWYQQALGQGPQFIFQYYREEENGRGNFPPRFSGLQFPNYSSELNVNALELDDSALYLCASSYSGGNQETQYFGPGTRLLVL.

This clone was seen a handful of times. This chain connects TRBV7-2 to TRBJ2-3; no clear D. The CDR3 contains 15 residues. With 2 bases removed from V and 0 bases from J, the gap between germline ends came to 9 bases. Germline assignment: CDR1 SGHTA and CDR2 FQGNSA. The CDR3 here is CASSLKAASTDTQYF. The CDR3, as DNA: TGTGCCAGCAGCTTAAAGGCTGCTAGCACAGATACGCAGTATTTT.

The J gene is TRBJ1-2, the V gene TRBV12-3 or TRBV12-4, with 11 bases fitting TRBD1. V trimming: 3 bases; J trimming: 8 bases; junction bases outside the gene matches: 2. The CDR3 runs 13 residues. CDR3 DNA sequence: TGTGCCAGCAGTTTGGGACAGGGGGTCGGCTACACCTTC. Translating gives CASSLGQGVGYTF.

J is TRBJ2-5 and V is TRBV19; D possibly corresponds to TRBD2 (6 bases). This CDR3 has 13 amino acids. Per germline, CDR1 LNHDA and CDR2 SQIVND (reference sequence). V lost 6 bases and J lost 3, with 11 bases in between. The CDR3 loop is CASSRGFKETQYF. CDR3 sequence (DNA): TGTGCCAGTAGCCGGGGGTTTAAAGAGACCCAGTACTTC.

The chain is built from TRBV7-9 and TRBJ1-3, with D uncertain. CDR1 SEHNR and CDR2 FQNEAQ come from the germline V gene (reference sequence). Trimming shortened V by 7 bases and J by 4 bases, and 20 bases separated the two germline ends. The CDR3 is made up of 16 amino acids. For the CDR3, the DNA is TGTGCCAGCACCGATAAAATCAGGCTGTCCGGAAACACCATATATTTT. Translating it yields CASTDKIRLSGNTIYF.

The genes are TRBV7-3 and TRBJ2-1; weak D call: TRBD2 (5 bases). Deletions cut 2 bases from V and 3 bases from J, with 11 bases between. The CDR3 has 15 amino acids. In germline, CDR1 is SGHTA, CDR2 FQGTGA. The CDR3 loop reads CASSLEGWGYNEQFF. The CDR3 DNA sequence: TGTGCCAGCAGCTTAGAGGGATGGGGCTACAATGAGCAGTTCTTC.

V is TRBV30 and J is TRBJ2-3; 12 bases are a match to TRBD2. The CDR3 length is 17 residues. V lost 0 bases, J lost 7 bases, and 11 bases stayed unmatched. Germline V lookup: CDR1 GTSNPN, CDR2 SVGIG (reference sequence). The CDR3 protein is CAWSVRLAGGLPHTQYF. The CDR3 nucleotides are TGTGCCTGGAGTGTACGTCTAGCGGGAGGGCTCCCACATACGCAGTATTTT.

This clone showed up just a few times. V is TRBV30 and J is TRBJ2-1; D is undetermined. The germline gives CDR1 GTSNPN, CDR2 SVGIG (reference sequence). V dropped 0 bases and J dropped 15 bases, with 12 bases sitting between them. The CDR3 has 11 residues. The CDR3 sequence is CAWSVRLEWFF. Written as DNA, the CDR3 is TGTGCCTGGAGTGTAAGGCTAGAATGGTTCTTC.